This TCR beta chain emerged from a study of T cell responses to AZD1222 COVID-19 vaccine (dated by TCRdb to the early 2020s). As for the study more broadly: TCR sequencing covered more than 230 trial participants: some 210 given two doses of AZD1222 and 26 given two doses of MenACWY control vaccine. Enrollment into the trials was organized by age into subgroups of 18-55, 56-69 and 70-plus years, and those subgroups contained about 160, 30 and 59 TCR-sequenced participants, respectively.

The paper as a whole reports these results and caveats: Spike-specific TCR breadth and depth rose significantly after two AZD1222 doses compared with day 0 and with MenACWY recipients. The 56-69-year group was small, and its depth increase did not reach significance, likely because of low power. Most participants were white British and females outnumbered males, and the authors suggested that clonal diversity may have been underestimated. Conclusions about previously exposed vaccinees are limited, since just five or six AZD1222 recipients were seropositive for SARS-CoV-2 at baseline. Nearly half of unique spike-specific TCRs reportedly recognized epitopes outside regions mutated in the B.1.351 and B.1.1.7 variants. No day 14 peak-response samples were available, so repertoires were characterized only after the peak T cell response. CD4 TCRs associated with the vaccine covered the entire spike protein, and the dominant responses were in regions 160-218 and 743-854.

About this clone: No antigen is known for it. No much larger clone is present one base from it, and per-base qualities are unavailable.

The sample's time point label is to be understood as: about 28 days (+/-7) after the second vaccine dose. AZD1222 recipients with second doses at about 4 weeks or about 12 weeks were pooled, because spike-specific TCR depth and breadth did not differ between schedules. Samples from vaccinated people were obtained from the UK trials COV001 and COV002, which included a single-blind randomized controlled phase 2/3 trial of AZD1222 (ChAdOx1 nCoV-19) in healthy adults. For TCRbeta chain sequencing, PBMC samples were collected from trial participants at day 0 and at day 28 after the second dose. The CDR3 regions of human TCRbeta chains were analyzed by immunosequencing. In the paper's pipeline: TCRs in the repertoires were compared against a reference library of SARS-CoV-2-specific TCRs that had been generated with the MIRA antigen-specificity platform. Breadth was defined as the fraction of unique TCRs that were SARS-CoV-2-associated, and depth was defined as the fraction of total T cells that were SARS-CoV-2-associated. Using the MIRA data, each spike-specific TCR was assigned both to the spike region to which the TCR was reactive and to a CD4 or CD8 class. Log10-transformed breadth and depth values were compared by one-way ANOVA with Sidak's multiple comparisons tests. TCRdb's version of the immuneACCESS table is confined to in-frame rearrangements and falls short of the full clone set. An unresolved V gene accounts for under half of the shortfall where checked; the remainder is of unknown origin. The V and J calls and the clone size are those of that table, but D and trimming were determined from the DNA. For this sample there are roughly 150,000 clones; 90% appear just once. The biggest ten clones account for 5% to 6.5% of the sample.

The receptor comes from an adult who received the AZD1222 COVID-19 vaccine. The specimen comprised peripheral blood, sampled 28 days after the second AZD1222 dose.

At the DNA level, the sequence is TGTGCCAGCTCACCTCGTGTCGACAGGAAGACTGAAGCTTTCTTT. Translation gives CASSPRVDRKTEAFF. This receptor chain uses TRBV18 and TRBJ1-1; the D region possibly corresponds to TRBD1 (6 bases align). CDR1 and CDR2 (KGHSH, LQKENI) derive from the germline V gene. The V end loses 3 bases and the J end loses 5 bases, and a stretch of 16 bases separates them. The CDR3 runs 15 amino acids, cysteine and phenylalanine included. The DNA shown is the 45-base CDR3, in frame from base 1.